This T cell receptor beta chain was recovered during a study of low-dose radiotherapy and immunotherapy resistance in tumors (dated by TCRdb to between 2021 and 2022). The study in broad terms: Cohort 1 received 0.5 Gy per fraction every 2 weeks, with a prescribed total PTV dose of 6.5 Gy. Patients in Cohort 2 were given 1 Gy per fraction every two weeks, for a total of 13 Gy across 26 weeks. Nivolumab and ipilimumab were both given intravenously, with nivolumab at a 240 mg flat dose every two weeks and ipilimumab at 1 mg/kg every six weeks. Cyclophosphamide 200 mg/m2 was given intravenously every two weeks, one day before each radiation and immunotherapy administration. Patients took aspirin 300 mg orally once daily for four cycles, starting on cycle 1 day 1. No randomization into treatment groups was done for the people taking part in the trial. Eight patients were included in the translational analysis: three from the first dose cohort and the first five from the second dose cohort.

The data were produced on an Illumina HiSeq 2500. Superscript III and a set of TRAV- and TRBV-specific primers were used to synthesize first-strand cDNA, so that both TCRalpha and TCRbeta chains were covered. TCRs were amplified with Phusion for around 20 PCR cycles using a constant-region primer together with the adapter attached to the V primers. Isolated mRNA was amplified with the MessageAmp II aRNA Amplification Kit, using a roughly 16-hour in vitro transcription at 37°C. The Dynabeads mRNA DIRECT Purification Kit was used to isolate the mRNA for TCR sequencing. A second approximately 25-cycle Phusion PCR added indexed Illumina adapters, and products were purified with AMPure XP beads. In the paper's pipeline: Custom Perl scripts pooled TCR sequences encoding the same protein, removed out-of-frame sequences and computed each clonotype's abundance. The analysis excluded TCR sequences that were supported by just one read. Shannon entropy, Gini index, clonality, richness, and the frequency of TCRs shared between repertoires were included as repertoire metrics. Through fastp at Q25 and MiXCR, TCRdb rebuilt clones from the public reads, retaining in-frame beta chains. Every CDR3 protein is listed once, alongside the most common genes and DNA of its rows. In this record, the V and J calls reflect TCRdb's handling and not the investigators' own analysis. The sample table lists about 44,000 distinct CDR3 sequences, about 25% of them with a count of one. Over 9.5% of the sample is held by the ten biggest clonotypes.

This sample's time point label indicates: after trial treatment. The sample's treatment or condition label, decoded: LDRT plus nivolumab, ipilimumab, low-dose cyclophosphamide and aspirin (RACIN trial). Donors were enrolled in RACIN, a single-arm phase I dose-escalation trial in which nivolumab, ipilimumab, aspirin, low-dose cyclophosphamide and low-dose radiotherapy were combined. Patients with advanced, TIL-negative solid tumors were considered eligible. This clonotype came up many times. What antigen it recognizes has not been identified. Base qualities are missing; no much larger clone stands one base away. CDR1 is given as SQVTM and CDR2 as ANQGSEA, both from the germline V gene. V loses 2 bases of germline sequence and J loses 6 bases, and the interval between the two ends is 12 bases. The CDR3 holds 13 amino acids from the cysteine to the phenylalanine. Solely the CDR3 DNA is kept, with 39 bases framed from the first base.

The rearranged chain carries TRBV29-1 and TRBJ2-3; the D region possibly corresponds to TRBD1 (5 bases align). The sequences come from PBMCs, collected after low-dose radiotherapy plus immunotherapy. The TCR was taken from a male donor with prostate cancer. The CDR3 sequence is CSVESQGLDTQYF. Here is the DNA: TGCAGCGTTGAATCGCAGGGCCTGGATACGCAGTATTTT.